The T cell receptor (beta chain) described here comes from a study of control samples from healthy donors and cancer patients. Profiling relied on immunoSEQ multiplex PCR, and the TCRdb table lists in-frame clones only, not all of them. The sample includes about 120,000 clones, approximately 90% of them seen just once. This clone was observed a single time. Germline CDR1 SGHTA, CDR2 FQGNSA. Between the trimmed V and J ends, which lost 5 bases and 8 bases, there was a span of 13 bases. The CDR3 has 14 amino acids. Sequences were obtained from blood. This chain uses TRBV7-2 with TRBJ2-6; D is possibly TRBD1 (6 bases). This TCR was recovered from an older woman in good health. In nucleotides, the CDR3 is TGTGCCAGCAGCCGCACCAGGGGTTCCAACGTCCTGACTTTC. Amino acids: CASSRTRGSNVLTF.